Given below is one T cell receptor beta chain in context. What it recognizes is unknown. The CDR3 has 14 amino acids. Trimming pared 5 bases from V and 3 bases from J, leaving 13 bases between. CDR1 is SEHNR and CDR2 is FQNEAQ in the germline V gene (reference sequence). These data come from a study of shared clonotypes between healthy human individuals. Findings and limits, study-wide: The naive CD4 repertoires of a few donors were compared, and approximately 4.7% of clonotypes were shared.

Measured with immunoSEQ multiplex PCR; TCRdb has only the in-frame clones, and not every one. This table has millions of clones, approximately 93% appearing once. This receptor was obtained from a man between 18 and 29 years old in good health. Some clones in this sample may be carry-over from other donors' samples. The source material was naive CD4+ T cells from PBMCs. Noted subset: CD45RA+ positively selected. The J gene is TRBJ1-1, the V gene TRBV7-9, with D maybe TRBD1 (5 bases). CDR3 in DNA: TGTGCCAGCAGCCCCAGGGCTGGTGACACTGAAGCTTTCTTT. Translating gives CASSPRAGDTEAFF. Filled out from reference TRBV7-9 and TRBJ1-1, the complete variable domain reads DTGVSQNPRHKITKRGQNVTFRCDPISEHNRLYWYRQTLGQGPEFLTYFQNEAQLEKSRLLSDRFSAERPKGSFSTLEIQRTEQGDSAMYLCASSPRAGDTEAFFGQGTRLTVV.